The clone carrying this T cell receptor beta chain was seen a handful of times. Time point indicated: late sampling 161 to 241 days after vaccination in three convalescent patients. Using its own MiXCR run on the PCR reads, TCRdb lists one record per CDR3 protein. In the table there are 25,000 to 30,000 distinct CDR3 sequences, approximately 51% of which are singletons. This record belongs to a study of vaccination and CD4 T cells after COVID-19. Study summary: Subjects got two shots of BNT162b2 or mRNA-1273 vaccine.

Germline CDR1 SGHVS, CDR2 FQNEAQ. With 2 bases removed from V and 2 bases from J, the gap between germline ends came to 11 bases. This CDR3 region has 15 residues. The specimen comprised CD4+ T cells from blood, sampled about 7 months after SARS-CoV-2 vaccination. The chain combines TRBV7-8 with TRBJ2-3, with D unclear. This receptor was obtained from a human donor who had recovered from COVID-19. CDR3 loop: CASSLHNSNTDTQYF. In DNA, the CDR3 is TGTGCCAGCAGCTTACACAATTCCAACACAGATACGCAGTATTTT.